The present entry profiles one TCR beta chain with its context. Its antigen is currently not known. Base qualities are missing; no much larger clone stands one base away. The trial excluded patients who had a history of autoimmune disease or who were on systemic immunosuppression. In every dose cohort, peripheral blood was drawn for TCR sequencing at baseline, cycle 4 day 1, and cycle 7 day 1. Samples were obtained from an open-label, multicenter, first-in-human phase I dose-escalation trial of ivuxolimab. The trial enrolled adults with locally advanced or metastatic head and neck squamous cell, hepatocellular, melanoma or renal cell carcinoma. Before TCR sequencing, CD4+ T cells and CD8+ T cells from peripheral blood were sorted into separate populations. The data stem from a study of OX40 agonist ivuxolimab in advanced cancers. A note on the overall study: Ivuxolimab was an agonistic, fully human IgG2 monoclonal antibody directed against OX40 (CD134), a costimulatory receptor. In the dose-escalation cohort, 70% to 85% of patients were male, and the mean age was about 55 years, with a range of about 23 to 85. The paper reports the monotherapy dose-escalation portion (N of about 47 patients) of the phase I ivuxolimab trial. Patients were allowed to have had prior anti-PD-1, anti-PD-L1 or anti-CTLA-4 therapy, and roughly 40% of the dose-escalation patients had been treated with checkpoint inhibitors. Of the 50 to 55 patients in dose escalation, about 20 had hepatocellular carcinoma, some 15 had melanoma, 9 had renal cell carcinoma and 9 had head and neck cancer. Intravenous ivuxolimab was administered to patients every 2 weeks at six dose levels: 0.01, 0.1, 0.3, 1.5, 3 and 10 mg/kg. Peripheral TCRbeta sequencing aimed to test whether ivuxolimab altered TCR sequence diversity and caused clonal T-cell expansion. Partial responses occurred in three dose-escalation patients, of whom one had hepatocellular carcinoma and two had cutaneous melanoma.

For sequencing of the TCRbeta CDR3 region, genomic DNA was extracted from the sorted cells. The immunoSEQ Assay was used to sequence the TCRbeta CDR3 regions. The table comes from immuneACCESS by way of TCRdb, which keeps in-frame sequences with V and J called. Part of the clones is missing from these tables; in studies checked, under half for an unresolved V gene and the rest for unknown reasons. The sample table shows 43,000 or so clones, and around 88% are seen once. The ten largest clones take up 30% to 35% of the sample. CDR1 and CDR2 were assigned from the germline V gene as SGDLS and YYNGEE. The CDR3 covers 15 residues, taking in both the cysteine and the phenylalanine. Only the CDR3 portion is preserved as DNA: 45 bases, with reading frame beginning at the first base. The junction shows trimming of 0 bases on V and 3 bases on J, and the gene matches do not reach 1 base of it. Broader findings and caveats from the paper: Which antigens the clonally expanded peripheral T cells were specific for was not determined. On average, CD8+ T cells showed more expanded clones than CD4+ T cells after ivuxolimab. At doses of 0.1 to 3.0 mg/kg, clonal expansion of both CD4+ and CD8+ blood T cells was observed from baseline to week 6. In partial responders in the 0.1-3.0 mg/kg groups, normalized peripheral clonal expansion was found to be among the lowest, especially among CD8+ T cells. Low levels of normalized T-cell clonal expansion were also shown by some nonresponding patients.

This clonotype was sampled from an adult with an advanced solid tumor such as melanoma, head and neck, liver or kidney cancer. Recombination connected TRBV9 to TRBJ2-3; 10 central bases correspond to TRBD1. Specimen: CD4+ or CD8+ T cells sorted from blood, collected in a trial of the OX40 agonist ivuxolimab. Here the CDR3 is given as CASSVVDRGTDTQYF. The base sequence is TGTGCCAGCAGCGTAGTGGACAGGGGGACAGATACGCAGTATTTT.